This TCR beta chain was recovered during a study of blood T cell repertoires in COVID-19. Study-wide background: The United States, Italy and Spain were the sources of the acute and convalescent COVID-19 samples. In each case, the material was cDNA or gDNA derived from T cells, B-cell-depleted T cells, or PBMCs.

Assay used: immunoSEQ multiplex PCR; TCRdb lists only in-frame clones, some missing. The sample gives approximately 250,000 clones, roughly 82% of which show up once; 5% to 6% is in the top ten. Seattle-derived patients entered the study during active infection and were followed longitudinally. Trimming cost V 3 bases and J 5 bases, with 14 bases left between them. From germline, CDR1 is KGHSH and CDR2 LQKENI. The CDR3 contains 16 residues. This rearrangement joins TRBV18 to TRBJ1-6; D is unclear. The sequence was collected from an elderly woman with COVID-19, enrolled during active disease. Sequenced sample: peripheral blood. The CDR3 nucleotides are TGTGCCAGCTCACCGGTCCAGAGAAGCGATAATTCACCCCTCCACTTT. It encodes CASSPVQRSDNSPLHF. The full variable domain, completed using reference TRBV18 and TRBJ1-6, is NAGVMQNPRHLVRRRGQEARLRCSPMKGHSHVYWYRQLPEEGLKFMVYLQKENIIDESGMPKERFSAEFPKEGPSILRIQQVVRGDSAAYFCASSPVQRSDNSPLHFGNGTRLTVT.